This TCR beta chain was sequenced for a study of beta chain features in type 1 diabetes. Study-wide results and limits: Significant though moderate, a shortening of TCRB CDR3s appeared in all four CD4+ subsets of Type 1 diabetes patients.

The CDR3 runs to 15 residues. Per germline, CDR1 SQVTM and CDR2 ANQGSEA. Isolated RNA was reverse transcribed in full, so expressed TCRB transcripts were sequenced. Sequenced by immunoSEQ multiplex PCR; TCRdb stores in-frame clones only, minus some. The data hold around 650,000 clones, with 12% observed a single time. A few counts support this clone. Its cognate antigen is unknown. This TCR was recovered from a man in his thirties or forties with type 1 diabetes. Sequencing was done on a sample of naive CD4+ T cells from blood. The chain employs TRBV29-1 and TRBJ2-5, with 8 positions matching TRBD1. Near its end, the DNA agrees better with TRBJ2-7, so the J call may be wrong. The DNA for the CDR3 is TGCAGCGTTGAGTCCCTCGACAGGGGCGACTACGAGCAGTACTTC. Translating gives CSVESLDRGDYEQYF.